The T cell receptor (beta chain) described here comes from a study of T cell responses to AZD1222 COVID-19 vaccine. Looking at the study overall: Pooling of second doses given at about 4 or about 12 weeks was done.

Study findings and constraints: Most donors were white British and more were female, and clonal diversity was possibly underestimated.

Regarding this clone: As yet, its antigen is unknown.

Clones were read by immunoSEQ multiplex PCR, and TCRdb kept only the in-frame ones, dropping some. Of 95,000 to 150,000 clones listed, roughly 87% were seen once; the top ten hold 8.5% to 10%. This CDR3 spans 15 amino acids. V was cut by 7 bases and J by 2 bases, with 18 bases left in between. The germline V gene has CDR1 LNHDA and CDR2 SQIVND (reference sequence). The genes are TRBV19 and TRBJ2-7, with D perhaps TRBD1 (7 bases). The TCR originated in an adult in good health. This specimen was peripheral blood, taken on day 0 of AZD1222 vaccination. The chain's CDR3 is CASTGGRGSPYEQYF. The CDR3, as DNA: TGTGCCAGTACCGGGGGCAGGGGGTCCCCCTACGAGCAGTACTTC.